This T cell receptor beta chain was documented in a study of T-cell reconstitution after alpha-beta-depleted transplantation in children (dated by TCRdb to about 2016). About the study as a whole: T-cell immune reconstitution after TCRalphabeta/CD19-depleted allogeneic hematopoietic cell transplantation in children was quantitatively tracked in the study by means of TCR repertoire profiling. The full study reports these points: Over the following months the frequencies of hyperexpanded clones went down, and after one year T-cell counts and TCRbeta diversity were mostly credited to newly produced T cells. Apparently early alphabetaT-cell count recovery about two months after transplant reportedly relied on only several hundred rapidly expanded clones derived from non-depleted graft cells. In some patients, high TCRbeta diversity at day 60 was attributed to recipient T cells and intrathymic progenitors that had survived conditioning.

Preparation of the library involved PCR. TCRdb names Illumina HiSeq 2500 as the instrument used. Molecular barcoding was employed in the preparation of TCR libraries, with unique molecular identifiers being used to normalize TCRbeta repertoire quantification. TCRdb took the public reads, trimmed them with fastp at Q25, ran MiXCR for clone calling and kept in-frame beta chains. Entries that share a CDR3 protein sequence are merged under the most common genes and DNA. The sample contains 450,000 to 600,000 distinct CDR3 sequences, 13% of them found a single time. Clones ranked in the top ten supply 2% to 2.5% of the sample. V is cut by 4 bases and J by 1 base, and the space between the germline ends is 8 bases. The germline V gene provides CDR1 SGHDT and CDR2 YYEEEE. CDR3 length: 13 amino acids, cysteine to phenylalanine. Only CDR3 DNA is held: 39 bases, read in frame from base 1. The treatment or condition label of this sample denotes: allogeneic hematopoietic cell transplantation with graft depleted of TCRalphabeta T cells and CD19 B cells. The transplant recipients were children given TCRalphabeta/CD19-depleted allogeneic hematopoietic cell grafts.

In the case of this clonotype: Its specific antigen is unknown. One base away there is no much larger clone; base qualities are not given.

The V gene is TRBV5-6 and the J gene is TRBJ2-5; no D gene can be assigned with confidence. The sample consisted of PBMCs, mostly from graft donor cells, taken 360 days after TCRalphabeta/CD19-depleted stem cell transplant. This TCR derives from a male patient between 10 and 17 years old who had a stem cell transplant for acute myeloid leukemia, so the T cells may come from the graft donor. The CDR3 protein: CASSPPAQETQYF. The nucleotide sequence reads TGTGCCAGCAGCCCCCCGGCCCAAGAGACCCAGTACTTC.